The subject of this entry is one T cell receptor (beta chain). The data originate from a study of blood T cell repertoires in COVID-19. The wider study: PBMCs, B-cell-depleted T cells, or T cells were the source of the cDNA or gDNA that made up the material.

The V and J ends lost 1 base and 2 bases respectively, with 14 bases between them. The CDR3 consists of 17 residues. Germline-derived CDR1 and CDR2 are MGHRA and YSYEKL. This table comes from immunoSEQ multiplex PCR, and its TCRdb copy is limited to in-frame clones, with some not included. Among a few hundred thousand clones listed, over 80% were seen once. The chain is built from TRBV4-1 and TRBJ2-2, with D maybe TRBD2 (7 bases). The sequence derives from a young man who had recovered from COVID-19. Specimen: peripheral blood. The CDR3 here is CASSQVLWGGNTGELFF. In DNA form, the CDR3 reads TGCGCCAGCAGCCAAGTTTTGTGGGGGGGCAACACCGGGGAGCTGTTTTTT.